This T cell receptor (beta chain) stems from a study of blood T cell repertoires in COVID-19. For the study at large: Sources were T cells, B-cell-depleted T cells, or PBMCs; the material itself was cDNA or gDNA.

Sequencing used immunoSEQ multiplex PCR; TCRdb keeps in-frame clones, though not all of them. Altogether under 250,000 clones are present, more than 85% being singletons, with the ten largest covering 0.7% to 0.85%. Followed over time, Seattle patients had been enrolled while infection was active. The germline CDR1 and CDR2 sequences are MDHEN and SYDVKM. Deletions cut 3 bases from V and 6 bases from J, with 12 bases between. The CDR3 sequence is 14 residues long. Specimen: peripheral blood. The receptor's source is a man between 60 and 75 years old with COVID-19, enrolled during active disease. This chain links TRBV28 with TRBJ2-1; D is ambiguous. DNA for the CDR3: TGTGCCAGCAGTTTTCTGACCACGGGCAATGAGCAGTTCTTC. This encodes CASSFLTTGNEQFF. The full variable domain, rest sourced from reference TRBV28 and TRBJ2-1, is DVKVTQSSRYLVKRTGEKVFLECVQDMDHENMFWYRQDPGLGLRLIYFSYDVKMKEKGDIPEGYSVSREKKERFSLILESASTNQTSMYLCASSFLTTGNEQFFGPGTRLTVL.